The rows below give T cell receptor beta chains drawn from one sample of a study of early T cells in non-severe SARS-CoV-2 infection. TCRdb redid the calling of the 5' RACE reads with MiXCR, one entry per CDR3 protein. The sample carries about 100,000 distinct CDR3 sequences, about an eighth recorded once. Source material: whole blood. These receptor sequences come from an adult who was a healthcare worker with PCR-confirmed SARS-CoV-2 infection or an uninfected control (not recorded which). The conserved cysteine and the conserved F or W are not part of the CDR3 here. Fields, in order: V gene, J gene, CDR3 protein.

TRBV3-1	TRBJ1-5	ASSQWVSNQPQH
TRBV7-8	TRBJ2-1	ASSISDEQF
TRBV28	TRBJ1-1	ASSPNRETF
TRBV7-2	TRBJ2-3	ASSFSAGGDTQY
TRBV28	TRBJ2-7	ASSLSGGRNEQY
TRBV7-2	TRBJ2-5	ASSRGLAETQY
TRBV28	TRBJ2-7	ASRTDRGTYYEQY
TRBV20-1	TRBJ2-1	SATQTSGSTYNEQF
TRBV29-1	TRBJ2-1	SVEARTTYNEQF
TRBV20-1	TRBJ2-7	SARSTEGQQDEQY
TRBV11-2	TRBJ2-2	ASSLIRRAGELF
TRBV3-1	TRBJ2-2	ASSQQPYMSNTGELF
TRBV20-1	TRBJ2-7	SASHAGTRGPYEQY
TRBV6-1	TRBJ2-3	ASRGDTQY
TRBV29-1	TRBJ2-1	SVVETVGNEQF
TRBV3-1	TRBJ2-2	ASSQVRAGELF
TRBV28	TRBJ2-3	ASSSPGTRVATDTQY
TRBV20-1	TRBJ2-5	SARMVAGLQETQY
TRBV11-2	TRBJ2-5	ASSSPGGGAETQY
TRBV20-1	TRBJ1-1	SARDSRQENTEAF
TRBV18	TRBJ2-7	ASSPGEPYEQY
TRBV7-6	TRBJ1-5	ASSLERGHQPQH